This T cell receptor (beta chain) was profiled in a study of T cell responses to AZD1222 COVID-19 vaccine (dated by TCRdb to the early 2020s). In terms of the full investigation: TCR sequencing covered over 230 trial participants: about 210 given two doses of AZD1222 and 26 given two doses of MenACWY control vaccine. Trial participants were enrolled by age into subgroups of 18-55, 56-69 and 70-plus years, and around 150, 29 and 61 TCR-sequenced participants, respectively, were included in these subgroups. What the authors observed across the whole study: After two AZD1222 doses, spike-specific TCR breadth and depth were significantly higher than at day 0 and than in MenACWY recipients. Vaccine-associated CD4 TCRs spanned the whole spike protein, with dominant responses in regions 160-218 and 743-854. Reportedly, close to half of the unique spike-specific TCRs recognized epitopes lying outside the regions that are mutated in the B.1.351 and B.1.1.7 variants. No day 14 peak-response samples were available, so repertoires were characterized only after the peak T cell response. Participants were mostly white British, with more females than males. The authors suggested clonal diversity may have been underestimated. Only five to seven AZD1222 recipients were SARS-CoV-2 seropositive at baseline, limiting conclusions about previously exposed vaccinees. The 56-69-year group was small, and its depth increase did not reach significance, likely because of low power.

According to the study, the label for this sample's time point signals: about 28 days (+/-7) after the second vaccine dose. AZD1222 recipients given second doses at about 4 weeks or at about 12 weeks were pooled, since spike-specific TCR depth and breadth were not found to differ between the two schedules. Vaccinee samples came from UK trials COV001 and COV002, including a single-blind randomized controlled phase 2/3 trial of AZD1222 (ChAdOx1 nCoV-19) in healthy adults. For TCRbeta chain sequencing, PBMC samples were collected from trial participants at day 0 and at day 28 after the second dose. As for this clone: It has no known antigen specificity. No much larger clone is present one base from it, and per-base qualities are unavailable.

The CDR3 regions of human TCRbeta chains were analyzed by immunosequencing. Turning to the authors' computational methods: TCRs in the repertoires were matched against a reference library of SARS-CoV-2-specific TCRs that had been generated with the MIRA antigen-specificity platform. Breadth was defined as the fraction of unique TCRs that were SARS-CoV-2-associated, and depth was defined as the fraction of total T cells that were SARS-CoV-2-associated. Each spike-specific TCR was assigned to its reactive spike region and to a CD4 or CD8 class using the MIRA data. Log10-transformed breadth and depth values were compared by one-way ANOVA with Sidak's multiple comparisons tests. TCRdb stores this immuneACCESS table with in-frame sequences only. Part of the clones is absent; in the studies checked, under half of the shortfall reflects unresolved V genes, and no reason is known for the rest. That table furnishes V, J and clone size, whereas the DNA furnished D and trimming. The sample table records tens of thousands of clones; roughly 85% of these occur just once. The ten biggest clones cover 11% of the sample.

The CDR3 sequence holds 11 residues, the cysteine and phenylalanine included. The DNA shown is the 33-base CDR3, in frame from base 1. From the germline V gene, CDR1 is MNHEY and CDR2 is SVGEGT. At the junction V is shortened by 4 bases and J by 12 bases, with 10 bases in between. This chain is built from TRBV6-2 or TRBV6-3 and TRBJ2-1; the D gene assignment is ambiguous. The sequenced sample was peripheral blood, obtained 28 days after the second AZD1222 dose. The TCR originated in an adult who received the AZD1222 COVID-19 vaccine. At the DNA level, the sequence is TGTGCCAGCAGTTTCTTAGTGGCGCAGTTCTTC. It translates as CASSFLVAQFF.